This T cell receptor (beta chain) was sequenced for a study of blood T cell repertoires in COVID-19. V was clipped by 4 bases and J by 7 bases; unmatched bases: 12. CDR1 and CDR2 (germline): SGHRS, YFSETQ. The CDR3 has 15 residues. Clones were sequenced by immunoSEQ multiplex PCR, and TCRdb holds only the in-frame ones, with some missing. Seen here are 250,000 to 400,000 clones, roughly 88% observed once, and the top ten hold 1.6%. The chain has TRBV5-1 and TRBJ2-7; 9 bases agree with TRBD1. The receptor was isolated from a woman in her twenties or thirties with COVID-19, enrolled during active disease. Sequenced input: peripheral blood. CDR3 DNA: TGCGCCAGCAGCGAGGACGGGACAGGGTTGAGAGAGCAGTACTTC. Its translation is CASSEDGTGLREQYF. The full variable domain, rest sourced from reference TRBV5-1 and TRBJ2-7, is KAGVTQTPRYLIKTRGQQVTLSCSPISGHRSVSWYQQTPGQGLQFLFEYFSETQRNKGNFPGRFSGRQFSNSRSEMNVSTLELGDSALYLCASSEDGTGLREQYFGPGTRLTVT.